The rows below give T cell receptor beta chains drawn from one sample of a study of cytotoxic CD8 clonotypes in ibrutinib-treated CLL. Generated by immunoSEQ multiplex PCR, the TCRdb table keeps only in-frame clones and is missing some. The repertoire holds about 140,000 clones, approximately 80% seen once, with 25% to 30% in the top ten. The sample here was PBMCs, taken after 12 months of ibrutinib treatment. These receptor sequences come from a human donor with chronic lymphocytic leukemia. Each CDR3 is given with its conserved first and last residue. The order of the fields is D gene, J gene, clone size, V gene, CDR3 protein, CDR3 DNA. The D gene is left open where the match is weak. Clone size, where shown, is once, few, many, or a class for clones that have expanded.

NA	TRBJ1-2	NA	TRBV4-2	CASSRDRQTYGYTF	TGTGCCAGCAGCCGCGACAGACAGACTTATGGCTACACCTTC
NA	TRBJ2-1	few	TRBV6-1	CASRQVVFYNEQFF	TGTGCCAGCAGGCAGGTCGTGTTCTACAATGAGCAGTTCTTC
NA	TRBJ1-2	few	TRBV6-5	CASSWDRGLYGYTF	TGTGCCAGCAGTTGGGACCGGGGGCTCTATGGCTACACCTTC
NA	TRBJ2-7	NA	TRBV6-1	CASRDWEQYF	TGTGCCAGCAGGGACTGGGAGCAGTACTTC
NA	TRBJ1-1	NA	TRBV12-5	CASGLFGGTEAFF	TGTGCTAGTGGTTTGTTTGGGGGGACTGAAGCTTTCTTT
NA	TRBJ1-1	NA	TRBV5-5	CASSLLVYTEAFF	TGTGCCAGCAGCTTGTTAGTGTACACTGAAGCTTTCTTT
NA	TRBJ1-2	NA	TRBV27	CASSRGNYNYGYTF	TGTGCCAGCAGTAGGGGCAATTACAACTATGGCTACACCTTC
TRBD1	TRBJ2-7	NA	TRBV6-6	CARTGGEQYF	TGTGCCAGGACAGGGGGAGAGCAGTACTTC
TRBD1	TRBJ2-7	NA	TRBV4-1	CASSHTGTGYEQYF	TGCGCCAGCAGCCACACCGGGACAGGGTACGAGCAGTACTTC
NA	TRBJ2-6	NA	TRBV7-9	CASSPGGSGANVLTF	TGTGCCAGCAGCCCAGGCGGCTCTGGGGCCAACGTCCTGACTTTC
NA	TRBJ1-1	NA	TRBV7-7	CASSQDTNTEAFF	TGTGCTAGCAGTCAGGACACTAACACTGAAGCTTTCTTT
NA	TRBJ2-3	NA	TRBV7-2	CASSVNQGTTDTQYF	TGTGCCAGCAGCGTGAACCAGGGGACCACAGATACGCAGTATTTT
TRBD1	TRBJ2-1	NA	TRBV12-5	CASGLDPETGIHEQFF	TGTGCTAGTGGTTTGGACCCCGAGACAGGGATACATGAGCAGTTCTTC
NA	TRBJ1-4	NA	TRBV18	CASSPQRNEKLFF	TGTGCCAGCTCACCTCAGCGGAATGAAAAACTGTTTTTT
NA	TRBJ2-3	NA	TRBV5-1	CASSFISSSTDTQYF	TGCGCCAGCAGCTTCATCTCGTCTAGCACAGATACGCAGTATTTT
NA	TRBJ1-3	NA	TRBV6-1	CASSERPVGNTIYF	TGTGCCAGCAGTGAGAGGCCTGTGGGAAACACCATATATTTT
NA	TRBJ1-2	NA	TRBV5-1	CASSLEVGRVDGYTF	TGCGCCAGCAGCTTGGAAGTGGGGAGGGTCGATGGCTACACCTTC
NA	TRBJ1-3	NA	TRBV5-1	CASSLDSALSGNTIYF	TGCGCCAGCAGCTTGGACAGTGCTCTCTCTGGAAACACCATATATTTT
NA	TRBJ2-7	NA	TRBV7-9	CASSTIAGEQYF	TGTGCCAGCAGCACGATCGCTGGGGAGCAGTACTTC
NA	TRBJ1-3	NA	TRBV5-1	CASSFETGKISGNTIYF	TGCGCCAGCAGCTTTGAGACAGGAAAAATCTCTGGAAACACCATATATTTT
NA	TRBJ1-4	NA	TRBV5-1	CASSLVGGLATNEKLFF	TGCGCCAGCAGCTTGGTCGGGGGGCTGGCAACTAATGAAAAACTGTTTTTT
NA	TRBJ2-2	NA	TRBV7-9	CASSPSGTAGLTGELFF	TGTGCCAGCAGCCCATCCGGGACAGCGGGCTTGACCGGGGAGCTGTTTTTT
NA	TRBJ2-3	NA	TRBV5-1	CASSLARVGGTDTQYF	TGCGCCAGCAGCTTGGCCCGAGTGGGGGGCACAGATACGCAGTATTTT
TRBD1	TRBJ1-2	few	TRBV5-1	CASSTQTGDYGYTF	TGCGCCAGCAGCACACAGACAGGGGACTATGGCTACACCTTC
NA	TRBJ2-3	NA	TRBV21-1	CASSKPGSGRVCTQYF	TGTGCCAGCAGCAAGCCAGGTAGCGGGAGGGTGTGTACGCAGTATTTT
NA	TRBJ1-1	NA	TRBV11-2	CASSLWGAEAFF	TGTGCCAGCAGCTTATGGGGAGCTGAAGCTTTCTTT
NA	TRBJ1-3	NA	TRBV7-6	CASSLQTEGSGNTIYF	TGTGCCAGCAGCTTGCAAACGGAGGGCTCTGGAAACACCATATATTTT
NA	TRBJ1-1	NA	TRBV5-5	CASSLGGNTEAFF	TGTGCCAGCAGCTTGGGCGGAAACACTGAAGCTTTCTTT
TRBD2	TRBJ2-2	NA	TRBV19	CASSNLLAGVTGELFF	TGTGCCAGCTCTAACCTACTAGCGGGAGTCACCGGGGAGCTGTTTTTT
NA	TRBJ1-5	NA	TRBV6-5	CASSPDTYSNQPQHF	TGTGCCAGCAGCCCCGACACCTATAGCAATCAGCCCCAGCATTTT
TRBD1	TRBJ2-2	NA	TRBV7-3	CASSPGQGGNTGELFF	TGTGCCAGCAGCCCCGGACAGGGGGGGAACACCGGGGAGCTGTTTTTT